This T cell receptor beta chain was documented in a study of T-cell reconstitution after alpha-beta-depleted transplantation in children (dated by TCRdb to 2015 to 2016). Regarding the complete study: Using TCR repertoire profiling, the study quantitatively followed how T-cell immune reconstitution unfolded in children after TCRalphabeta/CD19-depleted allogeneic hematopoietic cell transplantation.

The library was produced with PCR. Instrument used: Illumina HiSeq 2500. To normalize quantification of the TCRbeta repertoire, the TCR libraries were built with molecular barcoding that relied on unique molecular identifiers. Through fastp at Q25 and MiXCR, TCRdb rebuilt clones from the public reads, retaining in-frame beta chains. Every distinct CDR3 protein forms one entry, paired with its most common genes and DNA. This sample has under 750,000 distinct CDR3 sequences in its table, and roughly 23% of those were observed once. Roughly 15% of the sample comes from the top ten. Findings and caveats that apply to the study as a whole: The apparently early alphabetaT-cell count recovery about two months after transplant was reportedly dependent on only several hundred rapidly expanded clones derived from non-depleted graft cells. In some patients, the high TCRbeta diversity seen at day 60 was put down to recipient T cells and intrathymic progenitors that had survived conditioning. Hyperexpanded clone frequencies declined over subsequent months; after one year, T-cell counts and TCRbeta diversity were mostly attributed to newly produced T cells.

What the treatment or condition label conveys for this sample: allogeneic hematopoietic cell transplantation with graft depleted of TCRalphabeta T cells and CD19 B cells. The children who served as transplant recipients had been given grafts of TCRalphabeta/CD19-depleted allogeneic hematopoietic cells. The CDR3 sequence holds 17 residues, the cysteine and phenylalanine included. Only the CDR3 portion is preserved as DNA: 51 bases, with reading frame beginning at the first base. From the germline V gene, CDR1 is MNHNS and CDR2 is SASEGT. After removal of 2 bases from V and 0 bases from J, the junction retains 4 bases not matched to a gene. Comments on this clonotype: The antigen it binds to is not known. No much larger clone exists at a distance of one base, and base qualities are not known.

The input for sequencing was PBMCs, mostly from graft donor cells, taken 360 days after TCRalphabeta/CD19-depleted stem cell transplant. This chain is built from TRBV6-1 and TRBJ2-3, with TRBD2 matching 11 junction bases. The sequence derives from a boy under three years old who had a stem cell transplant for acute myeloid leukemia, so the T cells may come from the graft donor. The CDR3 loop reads CASSELLAGASTDTQYF. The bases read TGTGCCAGCAGTGAACTACTAGCGGGGGCTAGCACAGATACGCAGTATTTT.